Listed below are T cell receptor beta chains from one sample, sequenced in a study of cytomegalovirus exposure and HLA in healthy donors. Generated by immunoSEQ multiplex PCR, the TCRdb table keeps only in-frame clones and is missing some. The data contain over 120,000 clones, about 91% of them singletons. Sequenced input: PBMCs. These receptors were collected from a man between 18 and 29 years old in good health and CMV-seropositive. CDR3s include the opening cysteine and the closing phenylalanine or tryptophan. Each record gives: D gene, V gene, clone size, J gene, CDR3 DNA, CDR3 protein. A D gene is named only where the DNA matches it firmly. Size is omitted from some rows. Given values are once, few, many or a class for expanded clones.

>NA|TRBV6-5|NA|TRBJ1-2
TGTGCCAGCAGCCCAACAGGAAGAATTAACTATGGCTACACCTTC
CASSPTGRINYGYTF
>NA|TRBV27|NA|TRBJ2-6
TGTGCCAGCAGTTTTTACGTGACATACGGGGCCAACGTCCTGACTTTC
CASSFYVTYGANVLTF
>NA|TRBV23-1|few|TRBJ2-7
TGCGCCAGCAGTCAACCAGGGTACCAAGGGCAGTACTTC
CASSQPGYQGQYF
>NA|TRBV5-6|NA|TRBJ1-2
TGTGCCAGCAGCTTGGACAGCCTCTATGGCTACACCTTC
CASSLDSLYGYTF
>TRBD2|TRBV5-6|NA|TRBJ2-2
TGTGCCAGCAGCTGGATAGCGGGGGGAGGAGACACCGGGGAGCTGTTTTTT
CASSWIAGGGDTGELFF
>NA|TRBV7-9|NA|TRBJ1-1
TGTGCCAGCAGCCCTCGTCGGGGGGAGGGAGCTTTCTTT
CASSPRRGEGAFF
>TRBD1|TRBV2|NA|TRBJ1-2
TGTGCCAGCCAAGGACAGGGGTGGGACTATGGCTACACCTTC
CASQGQGWDYGYTF
>NA|TRBV5-1|NA|TRBJ1-6
TGCGCCAGCAGCTTACGGGAAGACTACCTTTCACCCCTCCACTTT
CASSLREDYLSPLHF
>NA|TRBV19|NA|TRBJ2-7
TGTGCCAGTAGTATAGAACGGGGAAGGTACGAGCAGTACTTC
CASSIERGRYEQYF
>TRBD1|TRBV19|NA|TRBJ2-7
TGTGCCAGCTCCTCACAGGGGGAGTACGAGCAGTACTTC
CASSSQGEYEQYF
>NA|TRBV5-1|NA|TRBJ2-2
TGCGCCAGCAGCTTGGATCCAGTCGGAGACACCGGGGAGCTGTTTTTT
CASSLDPVGDTGELFF
>TRBD2|TRBV4-1|NA|TRBJ2-1
TGCGCCAGCAGCCAACCTACTAGCGGGAGATATGAGCAGTTCTTC
CASSQPTSGRYEQFF